Below are 5 T cell receptor beta chains sequenced from a single sample in a study of early T cells in non-severe SARS-CoV-2 infection. TCRdb passed the 5' RACE reads through MiXCR, listing each CDR3 protein once. The data contain 90,000 or so distinct CDR3 sequences, more than 13% of them singletons. Source material: whole blood. The receptors stem from an adult who was a healthcare worker with PCR-confirmed SARS-CoV-2 infection or an uninfected control (not recorded which).

The sample holds many counts of this clonotype. The V gene is TRBV12-3 or TRBV12-4, the J gene TRBJ2-1; D not resolved. V was clipped by 6 bases and J by 1 base, with 10 bases between them. The CDR3 spans 14 residues. The CDR3 nucleotides are TGTGCCAGCAGGTTCTTGGGGTCCTACAATGAGCAGTTCTTC. As protein: CASRFLGSYNEQFF.

V and J are TRBV28 and TRBJ2-1; perhaps TRBD2 as D (5 bases). The CDR3 totals 11 residues. Trimming pared 1 base from V and 12 bases from J, leaving 7 bases between. Germline CDR1 reads MDHEN; CDR2 reads SYDVKM. The CDR3 reads CASSLLGRQFF. In DNA, the CDR3 is TGTGCCAGCAGTTTATTAGGGAGGCAGTTCTTC.

A single count supports this clonotype. The V and J genes are TRBV20-1 and TRBJ2-3; D not resolved. The ends were cut back, 0 bases at V and 3 bases at J, with 13 bases in the middle. Germline assignment: CDR1 DFQATT and CDR2 SNEGSKA (reference sequence). CDR3 length: 15 residues. The CDR3 loop is CSARDSAYITDTQYF. The CDR3 bases are TGCAGTGCTAGAGATTCGGCCTATATAACAGATACGCAGTATTTT.

This clonotype has only a few counts. J is TRBJ2-7 and V is TRBV7-8, with D maybe TRBD2 (6 bases). Trimming took 2 bases from V and 7 from J, leaving 18 bases between them. The CDR3 sequence is 15 residues long. Germline loops: CDR1 SGHVS, CDR2 FQNEAQ. In DNA, the CDR3 is TGTGCCAGCAGCTTACGTGTACAGGCCGGGGGAGAGCAGTACTTC. It codes for CASSLRVQAGGEQYF.

The rearrangement uses TRBV20-1 and TRBJ2-3; no reliable D call. Germline V gene sequence: CDR1 DFQATT, CDR2 SNEGSKA (reference sequence). The V end was cut by 6 bases, the J end by 0 bases, with 19 bases between. This CDR3 spans 16 amino acids. This chain's CDR3 is CSASIVGESSTDTQYF. The DNA of the CDR3 is TGCAGTGCCTCAATAGTTGGGGAATCTAGCACAGATACGCAGTATTTT.